This is a list of T cell receptor beta chains from one sample in a study of blood T cell repertoires in COVID-19. TCRdb's copy holds only in-frame clones and misses some; the assay was immunoSEQ multiplex PCR. The table lists around 80,000 clones, about 70% of them singletons, with more than 5% in the top ten. Sequencing used peripheral blood. The source of these receptors is a man aged 50 or older with active or convalescent COVID-19. Each CDR3 is given with its conserved first and last residue. The D gene is left open where the match is weak. The size field is filled for only some rows; it gives once, few, many or a size class.

cdr3_aa: CATRAGTTGTEAFF
cdr3_nt: TGTGCCACCAGGGCAGGAACAACGGGGACTGAAGCTTTCTTT
v_call: TRBV25-1
clone_size: NA
j_call: TRBJ1-1
d_call: NA

cdr3_aa: CSASSLPGERGGNEQYF
cdr3_nt: TGCAGTGCTAGTTCGCTCCCCGGCGAGCGGGGGGGCAACGAGCAGTACTTC
v_call: TRBV20-1
clone_size: NA
j_call: TRBJ2-7
d_call: TRBD2

cdr3_aa: CASSPPSGVENEQYF
cdr3_nt: TGTGCCAGCTCACCACCGAGCGGGGTCGAGAACGAGCAGTACTTC
v_call: TRBV18
clone_size: NA
j_call: TRBJ2-7
d_call: TRBD2

cdr3_aa: CASSADRGRDTQYF
cdr3_nt: TGTGCCAGCAGCGCGGACAGGGGGAGGGATACGCAGTATTTT
v_call: TRBV5-5
clone_size: NA
j_call: TRBJ2-3
d_call: TRBD1

cdr3_aa: CASSSLGRAGEKLFF
cdr3_nt: TGTGCCAGCAGCTCCCTCGGGAGGGCGGGGGAAAAACTGTTTTTT
v_call: TRBV7-8
clone_size: NA
j_call: TRBJ1-4
d_call: NA

cdr3_aa: CASSGQGAGSPLHF
cdr3_nt: TGTGCCAGCAGCGGACAGGGGGCTGGTTCACCCCTCCACTTT
v_call: TRBV7-9
clone_size: NA
j_call: TRBJ1-6
d_call: TRBD1

cdr3_aa: CASSPQGALGQPQHF
cdr3_nt: TGTGCCAGCAGCCCACAGGGGGCGCTCGGTCAGCCCCAGCATTTT
v_call: TRBV7-2
clone_size: NA
j_call: TRBJ1-5
d_call: TRBD1

cdr3_aa: CASPSGGANEQFF
cdr3_nt: TGTGCCAGCCCCAGCGGGGGGGCCAATGAGCAGTTCTTC
v_call: TRBV2
clone_size: NA
j_call: TRBJ2-1
d_call: TRBD2

cdr3_aa: CATSDDRRGGRDTQYF
cdr3_nt: TGTGCCACCAGTGATGACCGGCGGGGGGGGAGAGATACGCAGTATTTT
v_call: TRBV24-1
clone_size: NA
j_call: TRBJ2-3
d_call: TRBD2

cdr3_aa: CASTGEGNTIYF
cdr3_nt: TGTGCCAGCACGGGGGAAGGAAACACCATATATTTT
v_call: TRBV6-6
clone_size: once
j_call: TRBJ1-3
d_call: NA

cdr3_aa: CAIRRDVGTGELFF
cdr3_nt: TGTGCCATCAGGCGGGATGTAGGCACCGGGGAGCTGTTTTTT
v_call: TRBV10-3
clone_size: few
j_call: TRBJ2-2
d_call: NA

cdr3_aa: CASSLIADRLNTEAFF
cdr3_nt: TGTGCCAGCAGCTTAATCGCCGACAGACTGAACACTGAAGCTTTCTTT
v_call: TRBV7-3
clone_size: once
j_call: TRBJ1-1
d_call: NA

cdr3_aa: CASSETGYGYTF
cdr3_nt: TGTGCCAGCAGCGAGACAGGGTATGGCTACACCTTC
v_call: TRBV5-4
clone_size: NA
j_call: TRBJ1-2
d_call: TRBD1

cdr3_aa: CASSRGTATGETQYF
cdr3_nt: TGTGCCAGTAGTAGGGGGACAGCAACGGGTGAGACCCAGTACTTC
v_call: TRBV19
clone_size: NA
j_call: TRBJ2-5
d_call: TRBD1

cdr3_aa: CAWASGGHLAKNIQYF
cdr3_nt: TGTGCCTGGGCTTCTGGGGGCCACCTTGCCAAAAACATTCAGTACTTC
v_call: TRBV30
clone_size: NA
j_call: TRBJ2-4
d_call: NA

cdr3_aa: CSVGGETQYF
cdr3_nt: TGCAGCGTTGGAGGAGAGACCCAGTACTTC
v_call: TRBV29-1
clone_size: once
j_call: TRBJ2-5
d_call: NA

cdr3_aa: CAWSPTGGEQYF
cdr3_nt: TGTGCCTGGAGTCCCACAGGGGGCGAGCAGTACTTC
v_call: TRBV30
clone_size: few
j_call: TRBJ2-7
d_call: TRBD1

cdr3_aa: CASSLLPGNTEAFF
cdr3_nt: TGTGCCAGCAGCTTGCTCCCGGGGAACACTGAAGCTTTCTTT
v_call: TRBV5-6
clone_size: many
j_call: TRBJ1-1
d_call: NA

cdr3_aa: CASSFGRDGELFF
cdr3_nt: TGTGCCAGCAGCTTTGGTCGGGACGGGGAGCTGTTTTTT
v_call: TRBV7-3
clone_size: NA
j_call: TRBJ2-2
d_call: NA

cdr3_aa: CATSELRSGGRELFF
cdr3_nt: TGTGCCACCAGCGAACTCCGCTCAGGGGGCCGGGAGCTGTTTTTT
v_call: TRBV15
clone_size: NA
j_call: TRBJ2-2
d_call: TRBD1

cdr3_aa: CAISAGAEYQPQHF
cdr3_nt: TGTGCCATCAGTGCAGGGGCGGAATATCAGCCCCAGCATTTT
v_call: TRBV10-3
clone_size: NA
j_call: TRBJ1-5
d_call: NA